The T cell receptor (beta chain) described here comes from a study of blood T cell repertoires in COVID-19. Study at large: The United States, Italy and Spain provided the acute and convalescent COVID-19 samples. In each case, the material was cDNA or gDNA derived from T cells, B-cell-depleted T cells, or PBMCs.

In the original analysis: Scientists estimated how many nucleated cells there were by amplifying reference gene primers. TCRdb's table, derived via immunoSEQ multiplex PCR, lists solely in-frame clones and lacks some. The V and J calls and the clone size are those of that table, but D and trimming were determined from the DNA. There are roughly 77,000 clones in the sample; roughly 90% occur only once, and 4.6% lies in the top ten. The TCR originated in a man over 45 with active COVID-19. Sequencing input: peripheral blood.

This CDR3 is CASRPRGQPTSRGVEKLFF. CDR3 nucleotides: TGCGCCAGCAGACCACGGGGACAACCAACATCCCGGGGAGTGGAAAAACTGTTTTTT. The chain has TRBV4-1 and TRBJ1-4, with D possibly matching TRBD1 (6 bases). The CDR3 runs to 19 residues. The germline V gene has CDR1 MGHRA and CDR2 YSYEKL. V gave up 6 bases and J gave up 8 bases, with 31 bases separating them.